This TCR beta chain derives from a study of T-cell reconstitution after alpha-beta-depleted transplantation in children. Construction of the TCRbeta library involved unique molecular identifiers. TCRdb redid the calling of the PCR reads with MiXCR, one entry per CDR3 protein. The profile shows 490,000 or so distinct CDR3 sequences, over 9.5% of them singletons. The V gene's germline CDR1 is SGHRS and CDR2 YFSETQ. Trimming took 4 bases from V and 6 from J, leaving 21 bases between them. The CDR3 is made up of 16 amino acids. Whole-study results and caveats: When one year had passed after transplant, most T-cell counts and diversity came from newly produced T cells.

This clonotype occurred many times. What it binds is not known. The clonotype was recovered from a child aged 2 to 9 with inherited bone marrow failure, due to receive a stem cell transplant. J is TRBJ2-3 and V is TRBV5-1; no reliable D call. The material sequenced was PBMCs, taken before TCRalphabeta/CD19-depleted stem cell transplant. CDR3 loop: CASSKGFPSRLDTQYF. In DNA form, the CDR3 reads TGCGCCAGCAGCAAAGGGTTCCCCTCTCGTCTGGATACGCAGTATTTT.